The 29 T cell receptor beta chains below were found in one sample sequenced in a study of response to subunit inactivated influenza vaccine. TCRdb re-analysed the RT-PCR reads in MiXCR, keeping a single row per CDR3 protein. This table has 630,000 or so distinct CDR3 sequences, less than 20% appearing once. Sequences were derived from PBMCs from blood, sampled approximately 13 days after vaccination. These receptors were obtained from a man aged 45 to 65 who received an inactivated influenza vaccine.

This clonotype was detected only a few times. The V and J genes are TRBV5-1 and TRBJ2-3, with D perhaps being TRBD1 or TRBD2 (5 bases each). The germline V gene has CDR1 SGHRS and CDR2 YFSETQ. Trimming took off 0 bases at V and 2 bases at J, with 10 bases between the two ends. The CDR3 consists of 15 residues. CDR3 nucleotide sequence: TGCGCCAGCAGCTTGGCGGGGCGGATCACAGATACGCAGTATTTT. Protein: CASSLAGRITDTQYF.

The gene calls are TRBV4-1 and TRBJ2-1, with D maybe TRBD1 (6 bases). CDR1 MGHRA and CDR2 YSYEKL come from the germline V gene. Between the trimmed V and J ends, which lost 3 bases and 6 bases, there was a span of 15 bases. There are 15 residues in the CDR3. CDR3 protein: CASSQVGDTSNEQFF. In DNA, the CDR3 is TGCGCCAGCAGCCAGGTGGGGGACACCTCCAATGAGCAGTTCTTC.

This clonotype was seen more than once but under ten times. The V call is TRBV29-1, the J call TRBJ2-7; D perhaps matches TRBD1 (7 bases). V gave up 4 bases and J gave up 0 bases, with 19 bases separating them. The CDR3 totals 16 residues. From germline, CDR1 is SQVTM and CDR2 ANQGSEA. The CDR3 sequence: CSVGGAAGGLSYEQYF. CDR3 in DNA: TGCAGCGTTGGAGGGGCAGCAGGGGGACTCTCCTACGAGCAGTACTTC.

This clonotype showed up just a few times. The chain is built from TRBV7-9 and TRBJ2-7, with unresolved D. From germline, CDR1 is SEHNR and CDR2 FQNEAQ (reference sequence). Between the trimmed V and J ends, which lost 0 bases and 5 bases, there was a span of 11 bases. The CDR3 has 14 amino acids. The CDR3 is CASSLAERTDEQYF. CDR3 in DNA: TGTGCCAGCAGCTTAGCAGAGAGGACCGACGAGCAGTACTTC.

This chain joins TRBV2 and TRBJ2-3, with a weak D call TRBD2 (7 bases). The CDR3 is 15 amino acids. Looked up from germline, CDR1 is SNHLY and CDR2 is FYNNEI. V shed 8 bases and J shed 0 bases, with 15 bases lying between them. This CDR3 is CASYLGGLSTDTQYF. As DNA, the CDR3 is TGTGCCAGCTATCTCGGGGGGCTCAGCACAGATACGCAGTATTTT.

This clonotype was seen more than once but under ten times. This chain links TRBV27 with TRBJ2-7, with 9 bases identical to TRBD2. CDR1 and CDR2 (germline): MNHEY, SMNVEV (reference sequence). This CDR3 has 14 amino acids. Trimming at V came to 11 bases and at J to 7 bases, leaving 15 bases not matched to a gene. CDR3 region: CAVRPGLAHQEQYF. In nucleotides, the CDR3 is TGTGCCGTCCGACCGGGACTAGCCCATCAAGAGCAGTACTTC.

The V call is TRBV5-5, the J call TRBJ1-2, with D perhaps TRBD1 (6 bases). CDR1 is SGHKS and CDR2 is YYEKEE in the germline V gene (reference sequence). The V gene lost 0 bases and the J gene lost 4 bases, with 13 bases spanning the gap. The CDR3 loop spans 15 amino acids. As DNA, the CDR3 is TGTGCCAGCAGCTTGGGTGCAGGGGAAGCCTATGGCTACACCTTC. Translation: CASSLGAGEAYGYTF.

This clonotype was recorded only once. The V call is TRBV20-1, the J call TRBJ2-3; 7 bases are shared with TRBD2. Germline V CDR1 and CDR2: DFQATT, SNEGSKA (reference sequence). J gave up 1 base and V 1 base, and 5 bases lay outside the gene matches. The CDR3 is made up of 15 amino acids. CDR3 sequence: CSARGASGRTDTQYF. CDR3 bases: TGCAGTGCTAGAGGTGCTAGCGGACGCACAGATACGCAGTATTTT.

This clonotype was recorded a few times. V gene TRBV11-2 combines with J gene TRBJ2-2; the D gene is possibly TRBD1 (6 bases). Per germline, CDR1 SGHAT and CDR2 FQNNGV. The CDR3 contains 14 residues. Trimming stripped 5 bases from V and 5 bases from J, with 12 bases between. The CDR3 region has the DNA TGTGCCAGCAGCCCCGACAGGAGAACCGGGGAGCTGTTTTTT. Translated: CASSPDRRTGELFF.

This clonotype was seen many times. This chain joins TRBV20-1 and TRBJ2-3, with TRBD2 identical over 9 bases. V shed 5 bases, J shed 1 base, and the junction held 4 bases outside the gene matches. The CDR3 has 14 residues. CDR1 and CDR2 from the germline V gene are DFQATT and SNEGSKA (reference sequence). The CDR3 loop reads CSAAGGTGTDTQYF. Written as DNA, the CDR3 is TGCAGTGCTGCGGGGGGGACTGGCACAGATACGCAGTATTTT.

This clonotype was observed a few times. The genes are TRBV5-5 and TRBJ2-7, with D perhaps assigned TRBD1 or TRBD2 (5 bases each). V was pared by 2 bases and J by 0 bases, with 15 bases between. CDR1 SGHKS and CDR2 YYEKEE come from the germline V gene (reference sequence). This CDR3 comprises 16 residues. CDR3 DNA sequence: TGTGCCAGCAGCTTTTCTGGGGGAGTCCCCTCCTACGAGCAGTACTTC. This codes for CASSFSGGVPSYEQYF.

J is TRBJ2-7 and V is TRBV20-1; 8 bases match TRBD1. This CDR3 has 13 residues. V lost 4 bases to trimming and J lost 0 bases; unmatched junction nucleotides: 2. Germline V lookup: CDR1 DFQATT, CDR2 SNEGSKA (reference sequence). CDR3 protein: CSATGGYSYEQYF. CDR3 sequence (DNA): TGCAGTGCTACAGGGGGCTACTCCTACGAGCAGTACTTC.

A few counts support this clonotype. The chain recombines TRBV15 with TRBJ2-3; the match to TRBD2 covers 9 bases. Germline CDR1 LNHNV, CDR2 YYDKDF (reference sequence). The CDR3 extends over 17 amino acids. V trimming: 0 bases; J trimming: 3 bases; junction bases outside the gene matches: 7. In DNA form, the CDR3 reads TGTGCCACCAGCAGAGATCTGGGCGGGGGGGCTACAGATACGCAGTATTTT. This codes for CATSRDLGGGATDTQYF.

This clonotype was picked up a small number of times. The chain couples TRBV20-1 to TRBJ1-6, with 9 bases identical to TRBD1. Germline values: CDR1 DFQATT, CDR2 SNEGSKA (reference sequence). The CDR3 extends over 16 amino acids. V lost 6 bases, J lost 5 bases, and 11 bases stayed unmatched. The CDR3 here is CSARPGTGYNNSPLHF. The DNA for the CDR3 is TGCAGTGCGCGTCCCGGGACAGGGTACAATAATTCACCCCTCCACTTT.

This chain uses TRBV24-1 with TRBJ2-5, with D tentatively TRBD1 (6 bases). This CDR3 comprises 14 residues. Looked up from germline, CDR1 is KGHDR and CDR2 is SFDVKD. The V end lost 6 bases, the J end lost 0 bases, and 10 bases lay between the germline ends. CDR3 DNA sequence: TGTGCCACCAGTTCGACAGGACACCAAGAGACCCAGTACTTC. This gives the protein CATSSTGHQETQYF.

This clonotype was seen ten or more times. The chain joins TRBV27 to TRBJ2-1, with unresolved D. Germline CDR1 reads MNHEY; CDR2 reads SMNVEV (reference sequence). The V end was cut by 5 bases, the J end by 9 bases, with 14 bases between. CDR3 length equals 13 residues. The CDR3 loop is CASSTNTVGEQFF. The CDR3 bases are TGTGCCAGCAGTACAAATACGGTCGGTGAGCAGTTCTTC.

The CDR3 nucleotides are TGTGCCAGCAGTTTCCCTAGACTAGCGGGAGGCCTCCAAGAGACCCAGTACTTC. Its protein is CASSFPRLAGGLQETQYF. The genes are TRBV6-5 and TRBJ2-5, with 13 bases identical to TRBD2. This CDR3 has 18 residues. Looked up from germline, CDR1 is MNHEY and CDR2 is SVGAGI. With V trimmed by 4 bases and J by 1 base, 9 bases remained unmatched.

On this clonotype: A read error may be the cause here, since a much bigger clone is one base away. The CDR3 loop reads CASSDYNPYNEQFF. CDR3 sequence (DNA): TGTGCCAGCAGCGACTATAACCCCTACAATGAGCAGTTCTTC. The chain couples TRBV9 to TRBJ2-1; D remains ambiguous. The V gene lost 3 bases and the J gene lost 2 bases, with 9 bases spanning the gap. Germline V lookup: CDR1 SGDLS, CDR2 YYNGEE. The CDR3 has 14 amino acids.

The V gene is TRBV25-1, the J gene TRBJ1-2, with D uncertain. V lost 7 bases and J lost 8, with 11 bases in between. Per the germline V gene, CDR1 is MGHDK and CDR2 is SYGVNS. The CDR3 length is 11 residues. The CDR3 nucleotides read TGTGCCAGCACCGATGATTACGGCTACACCTTC. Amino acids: CASTDDYGYTF.

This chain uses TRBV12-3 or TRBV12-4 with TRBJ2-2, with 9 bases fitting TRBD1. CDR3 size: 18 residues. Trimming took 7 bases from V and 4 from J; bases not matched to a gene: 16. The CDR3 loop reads CASNSGQGSYIPTGELFF. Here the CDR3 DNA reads TGTGCCAGCAATTCAGGACAGGGGAGCTACATACCCACCGGGGAGCTGTTTTTT.

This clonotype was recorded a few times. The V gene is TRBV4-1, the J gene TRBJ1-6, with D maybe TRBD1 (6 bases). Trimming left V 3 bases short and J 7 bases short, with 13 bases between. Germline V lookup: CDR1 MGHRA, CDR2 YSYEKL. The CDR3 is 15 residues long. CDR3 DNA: TGCGCCAGCAGCCAGGACCAGGGGCGGAATTCACCCCTCCACTTT. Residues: CASSQDQGRNSPLHF.

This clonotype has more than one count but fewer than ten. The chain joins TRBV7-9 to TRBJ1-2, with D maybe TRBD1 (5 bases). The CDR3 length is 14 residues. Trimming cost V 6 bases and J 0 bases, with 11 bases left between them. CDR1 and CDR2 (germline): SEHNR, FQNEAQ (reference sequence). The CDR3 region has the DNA TGTGCCAGCAGGGGGACGGACTCTAACTATGGCTACACCTTC. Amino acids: CASRGTDSNYGYTF.

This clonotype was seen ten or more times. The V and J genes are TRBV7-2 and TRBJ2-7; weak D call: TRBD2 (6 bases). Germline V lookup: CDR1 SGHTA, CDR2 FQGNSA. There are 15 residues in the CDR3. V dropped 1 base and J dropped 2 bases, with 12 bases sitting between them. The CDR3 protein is CASSLEAGPPYEQYF. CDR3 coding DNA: TGTGCCAGCAGCTTAGAGGCGGGACCCCCCTACGAGCAGTACTTC.

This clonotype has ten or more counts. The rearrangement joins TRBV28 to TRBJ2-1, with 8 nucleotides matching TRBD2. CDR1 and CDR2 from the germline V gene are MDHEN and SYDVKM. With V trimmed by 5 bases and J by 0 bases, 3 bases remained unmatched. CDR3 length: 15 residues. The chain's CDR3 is CASSPGGASYNEQFF. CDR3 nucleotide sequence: TGTGCCAGCAGTCCCGGGGGGGCCTCCTACAATGAGCAGTTCTTC.

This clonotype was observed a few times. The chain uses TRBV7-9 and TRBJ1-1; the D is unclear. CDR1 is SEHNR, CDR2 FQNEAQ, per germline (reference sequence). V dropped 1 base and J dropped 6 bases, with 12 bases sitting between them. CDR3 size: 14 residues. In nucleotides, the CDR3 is TGTGCCAGCAGCTTAGAGGGTTTTAGGCCTGAAGCTTTCTTT. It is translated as CASSLEGFRPEAFF.

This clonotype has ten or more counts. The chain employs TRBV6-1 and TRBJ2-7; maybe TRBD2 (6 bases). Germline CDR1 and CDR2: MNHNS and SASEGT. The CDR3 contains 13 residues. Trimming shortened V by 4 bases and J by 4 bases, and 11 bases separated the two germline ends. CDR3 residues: CASSGGRSYEQYF. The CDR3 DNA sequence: TGTGCCAGCAGTGGAGGGAGGAGTTACGAGCAGTACTTC.

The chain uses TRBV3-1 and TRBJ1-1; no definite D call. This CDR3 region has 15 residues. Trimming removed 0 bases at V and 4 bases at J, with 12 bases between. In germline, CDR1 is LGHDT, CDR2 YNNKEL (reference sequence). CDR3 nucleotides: TGTGCCAGCAGCCAAGATTCCACGGGAGGCACTGAAGCTTTCTTT. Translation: CASSQDSTGGTEAFF.

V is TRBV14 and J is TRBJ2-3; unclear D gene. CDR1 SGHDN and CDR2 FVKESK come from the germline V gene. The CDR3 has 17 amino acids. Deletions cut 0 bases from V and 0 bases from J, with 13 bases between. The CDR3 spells CASSQDLSVASTDTQYF. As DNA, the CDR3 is TGTGCCAGCAGCCAAGATCTCAGCGTGGCTAGCACAGATACGCAGTATTTT.

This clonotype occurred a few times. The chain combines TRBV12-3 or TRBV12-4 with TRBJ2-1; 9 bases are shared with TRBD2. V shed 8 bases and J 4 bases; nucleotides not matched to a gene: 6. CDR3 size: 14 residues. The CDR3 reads CASHGGGGYNEQFF. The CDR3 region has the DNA TGTGCCAGCCACGGCGGGGGGGGTTACAATGAGCAGTTCTTC.